Listed here are 8 T cell receptor beta chains from one sample, sequenced in a study of blood T cell repertoires in COVID-19. The protocol was immunoSEQ multiplex PCR, while the TCRdb copy is restricted to in-frame clones and leaves out a portion. The sample gives over 120,000 clones, 88% of which show up once; less than 2% is in the top ten. Sequencing was done on a sample of peripheral blood. Receptors were obtained from a man aged 70-80 years with acute or convalescent COVID-19.

J is TRBJ2-3 and V is TRBV7-9; tentative D call: TRBD2 (5 bases). Germline assignment: CDR1 SEHNR and CDR2 FQNEAQ (reference sequence). The CDR3 runs to 17 residues. V lost 2 bases and J lost 4, with 19 bases in between. CDR3 coding DNA: TGTGCCAGCAGCTTAATAACTGGCGGGTATACCCCAGATACGCAGTATTTT. Protein: CASSLITGGYTPDTQYF. The complete variable domain, with remaining parts taken from reference TRBV7-9 and TRBJ2-3, reads DTGVSQNPRHKITKRGQNVTFRCDPISEHNRLYWYRQTLGQGPEFLTYFQNEAQLEKSRLLSDRFSAERPKGSFSTLEIQRTEQGDSAMYLCASSLITGGYTPDTQYFGPGTRLTVL.

This clone was detected once. This chain joins TRBV5-1 and TRBJ2-2, with 14 bases that match TRBD2. V was pared by 3 bases and J by 7 bases, with 5 bases of the junction left unmatched. The CDR3 has 16 amino acids. Germline loops: CDR1 SGHRS, CDR2 YFSETQ. For the CDR3, the DNA is TGCGCCAGCAGCTCGGGACTAGCGGGAGCCCACGGGGAGCTGTTTTTT. This encodes CASSSGLAGAHGELFF.

The chain has TRBV13 and TRBJ1-1, with 11 bases that match TRBD1. There are 15 residues in the CDR3. Trimming took 5 bases from V and 4 from J; bases not matched to a gene: 6. Germline CDR1 is PRHDT and CDR2 is FYEKMQ (reference sequence). This chain's CDR3 is CASSTSDRGLTEAFF. The CDR3, as DNA: TGTGCCAGCAGCACCTCGGACAGGGGGCTCACTGAAGCTTTCTTT.

This clone was found once. V gene TRBV9 combines with J gene TRBJ2-7; 8 nucleotides line up with TRBD2. This CDR3 spans 14 amino acids. Trimming at V came to 0 bases and at J to 5 bases, leaving 4 bases not matched to a gene. Per germline, CDR1 SGDLS and CDR2 YYNGEE. The CDR3 DNA is TGTGCCAGCAGCGTAGCGGGAGGGGCCAACGAGCAGTACTTC. It yields the protein CASSVAGGANEQYF. The complete variable domain, with remaining parts taken from reference TRBV9 and TRBJ2-7, reads DSGVTQTPKHLITATGQRVTLRCSPRSGDLSVYWYQQSLDQGLQFLIQYYNGEERAKGNILERFSAQQFPDLHSELNLSSLELGDSALYFCASSVAGGANEQYFGPGTRLTVT.

This chain connects TRBV19 to TRBJ2-5; 7 nucleotides agree with TRBD2. V lost 5 bases and J lost 4; bases outside the gene matches: 10. The CDR3 consists of 15 residues. Germline V gene lookup returns CDR1 LNHDA and CDR2 SQIVND (reference sequence). The CDR3 DNA sequence: TGTGCCAGTAGTCGATCTAGGGTAGCGGGAGAGACCCAGTACTTC. This codes for CASSRSRVAGETQYF.

This rearrangement joins TRBV12-3 or TRBV12-4 to TRBJ1-2, with 7 bases lining up with TRBD1. CDR3 length equals 13 residues. The J segment lost 7 bases and the V segment lost 6 bases, leaving 8 bases of the junction unmatched. This chain's CDR3 is CASRPTGAGGYTF. The CDR3 DNA reads TGTGCCAGCAGACCCACAGGGGCGGGTGGCTACACCTTC.

The chain uses TRBV19 and TRBJ1-5; possible D gene TRBD1, 6 bases. The CDR3 runs 18 residues. Trimming left V 0 bases short and J 0 bases short, with 15 bases between. Germline lookup yields CDR1 LNHDA and CDR2 SQIVND (reference sequence). CDR3 sequence reads: CASSIDPWTVTSNQPQHF. CDR3 DNA sequence: TGTGCCAGTAGTATAGACCCCTGGACAGTCACTAGCAATCAGCCCCAGCATTTT. Based on the CDR3 plus reference TRBV19 and TRBJ1-5, the full variable domain is DGGITQSPKYLFRKEGQNVTLSCEQNLNHDAMYWYRQDPGQGLRLIYYSQIVNDFQKGDIAEGYSVSREKKESFPLTVTSAQKNPTAFYLCASSIDPWTVTSNQPQHFGDGTRLSIL.

The chain carries TRBV29-1 and TRBJ2-3; 8 nucleotides match TRBD2. Germline CDR1 SQVTM, CDR2 ANQGSEA. Trimming at V came to 3 bases and at J to 4 bases, leaving 3 bases not matched to a gene. This CDR3 contains 13 residues. The CDR3 DNA reads as TGCAGCGTTGAGCGGACTAGCTCAGATACGCAGTATTTT. Amino acid sequence: CSVERTSSDTQYF.